Given below is one T cell receptor (beta chain) in context. The target of this receptor is not known. No base quality information exists; no much larger clone differs at one position. This entry comes from a study of neurological immune-mediated disorders (dated by TCRdb to about 2019). Study-level background: The study compared peripheral blood TCR-beta repertoires of HTLV-I-associated myelopathy (HAM/TSP) patients, multiple sclerosis patients and healthy controls using UMI-based sequencing. The roughly 100 TCR-beta libraries covered PBMC samples along with longitudinal samples, technical triplicates, and paired sorted CD4+ and CD8+ T-cell subsets. Each longitudinal HAM/TSP and healthy donor was sampled at 3 time-points spaced at about 3-45 month intervals. Of the approximately 70 subjects in the cohort, about 14 were HAM/TSP patients, some 34 were multiple sclerosis patients, and 20 were healthy controls. Overall results and qualifications from the work: TCR clonal expansion was greatest in HAM/TSP patients and smallest in MS patients, who ranked below even healthy controls. No identical CDR3 amino acid sequences were shared among expanded clones across subjects, suggesting private TCR-beta repertoires in all groups.

The meaning of the sample's time point label: longitudinal time-point 1 (baseline). For unsorted PBMC libraries, 2 million PBMCs were used after storage in RNAlater at -80 degrees C until RNA extraction. Peripheral blood was subjected to Ficoll-Hypaque density gradient centrifugation to isolate PBMCs, which were then cryopreserved in liquid nitrogen. cDNA was synthesized by template-switch 5'RACE using a primer with a 10-nucleotide random unique molecular identifier that tagged each TCR transcript. Over 180 million TCR-beta sequences, covering 15-18 subjects, were produced in each sequencing run. The RNeasy kit was used to extract total RNA. The KAPA Real-time Library Amplification kit was used to amplify TCR-beta VDJ regions with primers targeting the TCR constant region and the 5'RACE anchor. A first PCR added sample indexes and Illumina adaptors, and a second PCR then raised library yield. After purification with Ampure beads, the TCR product of roughly 650 bp was size-selected on a 2% E-gel SizeSelection system. Library quality was checked on a Bioanalyzer, concentration was measured with Qubit, and libraries were quantified with the Kapa Library Quantification kit before pooling. Paired-end 2 x 150 bp sequencing of the libraries was performed on an Illumina HiSeq 2500. To increase sequence diversity, about 25-31% phiX was spiked into each library pool. Processing in the source paper ran as follows. Quality-filtered reads were processed with the UMI-based MiGEC pipeline, which removed over 80% of raw TCR sequences during error correction. VDJ genes were aligned to IMGT germline references, and each clonotype was defined by a unique CDR3 amino acid sequence together with V-J genes. Clonal expansion, Shannon diversity and CDR3 relatedness were evaluated with VDJtools (CalcPairwiseDistances, ClusterSamples), while phylogenetic trees were built in CLCbio workbench. Using coefficient-of-variation modelling across technical triplicates, the study counted a clone as expanded if it had at least 8 unique UMIs. TCRdb itself trimmed the public reads at Q25 with fastp, ran MiXCR and retained productive beta chains. Entries are consolidated by CDR3 protein sequence, retaining the most common genes and DNA. These V and J calls derive from TCRdb rather than the authors' analysis. The sample table shows 55,000 to 80,000 distinct CDR3 sequences, and around 13% are seen once. The ten largest account for approximately 4.6% of the sample.

Trimming takes 2 bases from V and 6 bases from J, and the germline ends sit 14 bases apart. Inclusive of the bounding cysteine and phenylalanine, the CDR3 is 15 residues long. Of all the DNA, just the CDR3 is kept, 45 bases in frame from base 1. The germline V gene (reference sequence) supplies CDR1 SSHAT and CDR2 FNYEAQ. The sample was PBMCs. The chain uses TRBV7-7 and TRBJ2-1; possibly the D gene is TRBD1, per 6 matching bases. This TCR derives from a female donor with HTLV-1-associated myelopathy (HAM/TSP). At the DNA level, the sequence is TGTGCCAGCAGCTTAAGGTGGGGGCTGGGCAATGAGCAGTTCTTC. It specifies CASSLRWGLGNEQFF.